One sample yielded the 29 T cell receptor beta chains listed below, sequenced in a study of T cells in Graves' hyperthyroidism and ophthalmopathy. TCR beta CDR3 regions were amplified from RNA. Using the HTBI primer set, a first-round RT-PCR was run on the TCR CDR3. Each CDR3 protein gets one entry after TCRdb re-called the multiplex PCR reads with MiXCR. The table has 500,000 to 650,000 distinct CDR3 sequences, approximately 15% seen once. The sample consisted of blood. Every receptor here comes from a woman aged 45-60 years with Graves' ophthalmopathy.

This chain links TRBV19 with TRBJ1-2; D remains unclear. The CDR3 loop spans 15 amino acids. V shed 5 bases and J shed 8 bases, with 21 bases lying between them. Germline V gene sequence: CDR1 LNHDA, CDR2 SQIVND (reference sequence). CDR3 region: CASSPPRADAWGYTF. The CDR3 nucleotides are TGTGCCAGTAGTCCCCCTAGGGCGGACGCCTGGGGCTACACCTTC.

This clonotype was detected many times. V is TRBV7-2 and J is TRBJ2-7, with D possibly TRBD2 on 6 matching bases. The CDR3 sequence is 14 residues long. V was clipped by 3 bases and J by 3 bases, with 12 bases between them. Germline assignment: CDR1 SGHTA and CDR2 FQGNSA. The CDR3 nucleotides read TGTGCCAGCAGCTTTAATTTAGCGGACTACGAGCAGTACTTC. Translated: CASSFNLADYEQYF.

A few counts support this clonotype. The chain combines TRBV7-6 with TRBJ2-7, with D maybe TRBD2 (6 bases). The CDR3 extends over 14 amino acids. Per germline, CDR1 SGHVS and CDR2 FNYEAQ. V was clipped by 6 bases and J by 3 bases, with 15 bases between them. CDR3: CASSIGTSYYEQYF. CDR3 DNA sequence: TGTGCCAGCAGTATAGGGACTTCCTACTACGAGCAGTACTTC. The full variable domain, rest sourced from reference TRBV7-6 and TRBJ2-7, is GAGVSQSPRYKVTKRGQDVALRCDPISGHVSLYWYRQALGQGPEFLTYFNYEAQQDKSGLPNDRFSAERPEGSISTLTIQRTEQRDSAMYRCASSIGTSYYEQYFGPGTRLTVT.

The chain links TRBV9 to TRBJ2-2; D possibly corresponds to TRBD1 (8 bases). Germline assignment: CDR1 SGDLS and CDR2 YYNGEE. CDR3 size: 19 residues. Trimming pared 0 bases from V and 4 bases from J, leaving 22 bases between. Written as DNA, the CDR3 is TGTGCCAGCAGCGTAGGGCTATCGGGGGGCAGGGGGCCCACCGGGGAGCTGTTTTTT. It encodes CASSVGLSGGRGPTGELFF.

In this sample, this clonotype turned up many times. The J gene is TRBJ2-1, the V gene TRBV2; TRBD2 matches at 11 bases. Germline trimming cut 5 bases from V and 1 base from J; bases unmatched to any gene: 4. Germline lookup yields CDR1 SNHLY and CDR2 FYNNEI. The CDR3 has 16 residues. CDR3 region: CASSPLAGVSYNEQFF. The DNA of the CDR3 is TGTGCCAGCAGTCCACTAGCGGGAGTATCCTACAATGAGCAGTTCTTC.

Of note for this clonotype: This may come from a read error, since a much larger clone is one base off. The CDR3 DNA sequence: TGTGCCAGCAGCTCGCACAAGGGGGTCAAGACCCAGTACTTC. This translates into CASSSHKGVKTQYF. The rearrangement joins TRBV7-2 to TRBJ2-5; D is perhaps TRBD1 (6 bases). The CDR3 runs 14 residues. V was shortened by 4 bases and J by 6 bases, with 15 bases between the two germline ends. CDR1 and CDR2 from the germline V gene are SGHTA and FQGNSA. Filled out from reference TRBV7-2 and TRBJ2-5, the complete variable domain reads GAGVSQSPSNKVTEKGKDVELRCDPISGHTALYWYRQSLGQGLEFLIYFQGNSAPDKSGLPSDRFSAERTGGSVSTLTIQRTQQEDSAVYLCASSSHKGVKTQYFGPGTRLLVL.

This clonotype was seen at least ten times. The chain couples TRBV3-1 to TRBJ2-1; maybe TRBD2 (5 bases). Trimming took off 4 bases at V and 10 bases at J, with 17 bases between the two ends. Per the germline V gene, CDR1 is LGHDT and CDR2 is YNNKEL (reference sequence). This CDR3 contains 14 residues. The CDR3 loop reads CASSPDWAEDEQFF. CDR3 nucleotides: TGTGCCAGCAGCCCGGACTGGGCTGAGGACGAGCAGTTCTTC.

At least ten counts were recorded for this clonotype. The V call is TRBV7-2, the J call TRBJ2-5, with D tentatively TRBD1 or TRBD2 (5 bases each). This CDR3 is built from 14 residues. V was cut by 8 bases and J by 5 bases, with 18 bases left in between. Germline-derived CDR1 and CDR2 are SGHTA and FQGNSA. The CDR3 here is CASRKDRGGETQYF. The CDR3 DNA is TGTGCCAGCCGAAAGGATCGGGGCGGGGAGACCCAGTACTTC.

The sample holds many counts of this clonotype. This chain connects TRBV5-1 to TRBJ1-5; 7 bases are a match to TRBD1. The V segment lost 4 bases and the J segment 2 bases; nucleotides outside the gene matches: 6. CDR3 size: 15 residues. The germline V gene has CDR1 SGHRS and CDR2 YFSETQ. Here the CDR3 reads CASSLGTDGNQPQHF. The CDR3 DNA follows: TGCGCCAGCAGCCTGGGGACAGATGGCAATCAGCCCCAGCATTTT.

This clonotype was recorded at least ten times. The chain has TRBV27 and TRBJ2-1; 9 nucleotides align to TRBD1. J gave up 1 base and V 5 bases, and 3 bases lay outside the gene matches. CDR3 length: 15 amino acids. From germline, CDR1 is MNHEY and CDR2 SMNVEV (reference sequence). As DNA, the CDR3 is TGTGCCAGCAGTAGGGACAGGGAATCCTACAATGAGCAGTTCTTC. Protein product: CASSRDRESYNEQFF.

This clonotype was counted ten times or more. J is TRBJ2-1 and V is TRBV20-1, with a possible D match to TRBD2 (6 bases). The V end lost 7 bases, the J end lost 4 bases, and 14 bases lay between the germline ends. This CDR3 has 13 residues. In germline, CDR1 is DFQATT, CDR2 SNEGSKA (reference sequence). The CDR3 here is CSVKTSYYNEQFF. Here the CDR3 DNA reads TGCAGTGTTAAAACTAGCTATTACAATGAGCAGTTCTTC.

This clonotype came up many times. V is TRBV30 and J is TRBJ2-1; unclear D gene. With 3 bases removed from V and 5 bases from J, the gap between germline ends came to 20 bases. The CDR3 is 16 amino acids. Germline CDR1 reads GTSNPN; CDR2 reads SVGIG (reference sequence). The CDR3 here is CAWRHRLTARDNEQFF. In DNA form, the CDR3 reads TGTGCCTGGAGGCATAGGTTGACGGCACGGGACAATGAGCAGTTCTTC.

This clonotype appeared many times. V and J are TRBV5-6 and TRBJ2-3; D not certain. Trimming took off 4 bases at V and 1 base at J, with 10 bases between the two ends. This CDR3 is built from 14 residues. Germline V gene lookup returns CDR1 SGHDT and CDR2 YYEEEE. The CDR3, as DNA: TGTGCCAGCAGCACCTCCCCCGGCACAGATACGCAGTATTTT. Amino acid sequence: CASSTSPGTDTQYF. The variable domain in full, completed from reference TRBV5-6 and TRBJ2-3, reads DAGVTQSPTHLIKTRGQQVTLRCSPKSGHDTVSWYQQALGQGPQFIFQYYEEEERQRGNFPDRFSGHQFPNYSSELNVNALLLGDSALYLCASSTSPGTDTQYFGPGTRLTVL.

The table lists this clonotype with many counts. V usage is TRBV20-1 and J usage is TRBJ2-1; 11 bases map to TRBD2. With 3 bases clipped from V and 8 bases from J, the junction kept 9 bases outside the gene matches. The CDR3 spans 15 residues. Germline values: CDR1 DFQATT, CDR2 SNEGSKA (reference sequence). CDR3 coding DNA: TGCAGTGCTAGGGAACTAGCGGGAGTTATATATGAGCAGTTCTTC. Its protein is CSARELAGVIYEQFF.

The CDR3 protein is CASSHRDRELYGYTF. The CDR3 bases are TGTGCCAGCAGCCACCGGGACAGGGAACTCTATGGCTACACCTTC. V gene TRBV7-9 combines with J gene TRBJ1-2; 9 nucleotides line up with TRBD1. After removal of 5 bases from V and 4 bases from J, the junction contained 8 bases not matched to a gene. The CDR3 spans 15 residues. Germline-derived CDR1 and CDR2 are SEHNR and FQNEAQ (reference sequence).

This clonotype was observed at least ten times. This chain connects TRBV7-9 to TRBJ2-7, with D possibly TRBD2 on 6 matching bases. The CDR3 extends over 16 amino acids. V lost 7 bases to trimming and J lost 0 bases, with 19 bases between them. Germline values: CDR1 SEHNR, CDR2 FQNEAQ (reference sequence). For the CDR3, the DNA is TGTGCCAGCACCCTTCTGGGGGGTTTACTCTCCTACGAGCAGTACTTC. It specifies CASTLLGGLLSYEQYF.

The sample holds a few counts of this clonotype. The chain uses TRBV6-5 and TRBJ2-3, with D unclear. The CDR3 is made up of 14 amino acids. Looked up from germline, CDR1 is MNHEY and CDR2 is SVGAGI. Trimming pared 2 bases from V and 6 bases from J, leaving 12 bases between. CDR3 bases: TGTGCCAGCAGTTACGCCGACGGGCCGGATACGCAGTATTTT. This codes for CASSYADGPDTQYF.

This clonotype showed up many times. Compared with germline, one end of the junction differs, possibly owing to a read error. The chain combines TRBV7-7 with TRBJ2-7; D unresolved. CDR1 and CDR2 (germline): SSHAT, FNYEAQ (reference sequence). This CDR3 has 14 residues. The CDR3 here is CASSLFDAGYEQYF. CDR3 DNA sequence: TGTGCTAGCAGCCTTTTTGATGCCGGCTACGAGCAGTACTTC.

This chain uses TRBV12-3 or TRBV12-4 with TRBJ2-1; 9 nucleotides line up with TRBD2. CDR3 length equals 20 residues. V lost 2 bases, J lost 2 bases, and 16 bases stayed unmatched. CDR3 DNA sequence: TGTGCCAGCAGTTTAAAGGCGGGCCGAGCGGGAGGACGCACCTACAATGAGCAGTTCTTC. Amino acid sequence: CASSLKAGRAGGRTYNEQFF.

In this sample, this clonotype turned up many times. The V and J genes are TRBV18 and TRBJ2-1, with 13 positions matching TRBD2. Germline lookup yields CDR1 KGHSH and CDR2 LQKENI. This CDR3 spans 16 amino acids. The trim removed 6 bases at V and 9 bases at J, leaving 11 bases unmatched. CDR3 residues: CASSRITSGRASEQFF. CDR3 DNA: TGTGCCAGCTCTCGTATTACTAGCGGGAGGGCCAGTGAGCAGTTCTTC.

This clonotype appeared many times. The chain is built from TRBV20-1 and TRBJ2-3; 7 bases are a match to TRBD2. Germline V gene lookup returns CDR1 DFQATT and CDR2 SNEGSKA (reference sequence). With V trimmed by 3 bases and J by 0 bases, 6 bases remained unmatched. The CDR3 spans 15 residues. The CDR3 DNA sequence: TGCAGTGCTAGTATAGGCGGGAGAAGCACAGATACGCAGTATTTT. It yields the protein CSASIGGRSTDTQYF.

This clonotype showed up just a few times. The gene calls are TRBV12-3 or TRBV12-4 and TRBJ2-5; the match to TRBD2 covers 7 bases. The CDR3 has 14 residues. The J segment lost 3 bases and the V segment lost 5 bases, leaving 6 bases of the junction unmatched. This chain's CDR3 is CASSLTSVKETQYF. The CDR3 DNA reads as TGTGCCAGCAGTCTTACTAGCGTAAAAGAGACCCAGTACTTC.

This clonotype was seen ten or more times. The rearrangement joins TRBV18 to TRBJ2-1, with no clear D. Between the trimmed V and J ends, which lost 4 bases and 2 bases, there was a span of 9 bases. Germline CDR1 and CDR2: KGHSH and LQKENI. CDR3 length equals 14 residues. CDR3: CASSRGEAYNEQFF. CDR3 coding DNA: TGTGCCAGCTCACGCGGAGAGGCCTACAATGAGCAGTTCTTC.

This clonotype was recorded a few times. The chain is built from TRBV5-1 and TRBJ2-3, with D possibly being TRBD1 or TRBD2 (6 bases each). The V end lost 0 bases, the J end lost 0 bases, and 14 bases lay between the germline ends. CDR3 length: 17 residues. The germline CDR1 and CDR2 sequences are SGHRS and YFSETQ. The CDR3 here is CASSLVGGQRSTDTQYF. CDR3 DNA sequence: TGCGCCAGCAGCTTGGTGGGGGGACAACGAAGCACAGATACGCAGTATTTT. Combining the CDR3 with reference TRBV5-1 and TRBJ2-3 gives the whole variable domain KAGVTQTPRYLIKTRGQQVTLSCSPISGHRSVSWYQQTPGQGLQFLFEYFSETQRNKGNFPGRFSGRQFSNSRSEMNVSTLELGDSALYLCASSLVGGQRSTDTQYFGPGTRLTVL.

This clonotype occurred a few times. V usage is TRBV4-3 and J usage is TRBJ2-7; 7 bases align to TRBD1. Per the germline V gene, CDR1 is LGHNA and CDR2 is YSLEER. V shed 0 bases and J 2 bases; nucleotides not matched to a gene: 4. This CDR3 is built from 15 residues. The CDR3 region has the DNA TGCGCCAGCAGCCAAGATGGGACAGATCCCTACGAGCAGTACTTC. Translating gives CASSQDGTDPYEQYF.

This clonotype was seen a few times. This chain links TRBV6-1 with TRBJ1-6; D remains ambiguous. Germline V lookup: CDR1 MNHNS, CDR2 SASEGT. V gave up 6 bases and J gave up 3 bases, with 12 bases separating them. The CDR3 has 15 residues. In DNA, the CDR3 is TGTGCCAGCAGCCCCGATAGGGACTATAATTCACCCCTCCACTTT. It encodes CASSPDRDYNSPLHF.

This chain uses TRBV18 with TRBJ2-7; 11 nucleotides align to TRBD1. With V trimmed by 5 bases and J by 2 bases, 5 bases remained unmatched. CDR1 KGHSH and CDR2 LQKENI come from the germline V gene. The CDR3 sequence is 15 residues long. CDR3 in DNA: TGTGCCAGCTCATTACAGGGACAGGGGGCCTACGAGCAGTACTTC. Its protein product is CASSLQGQGAYEQYF.

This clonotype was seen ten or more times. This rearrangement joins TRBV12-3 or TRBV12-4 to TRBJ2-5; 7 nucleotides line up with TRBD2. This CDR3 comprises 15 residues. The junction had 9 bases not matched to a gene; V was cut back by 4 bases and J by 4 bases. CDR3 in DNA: TGTGCCAGCAGTTCCAGGGCGGGAGTAGGAGAGACCCAGTACTTC. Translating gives CASSSRAGVGETQYF.

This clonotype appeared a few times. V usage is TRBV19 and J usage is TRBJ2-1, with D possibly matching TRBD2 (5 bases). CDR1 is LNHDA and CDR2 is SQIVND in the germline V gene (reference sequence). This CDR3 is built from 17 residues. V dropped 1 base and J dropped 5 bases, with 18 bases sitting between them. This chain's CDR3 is CASSIGGDYRYNNEQFF. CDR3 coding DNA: TGTGCCAGTAGTATAGGGGGAGACTACCGATATAACAATGAGCAGTTCTTC.